This T cell receptor (beta chain) was sequenced in a study of shared clonotypes between healthy human individuals. Investigators divided CD4+ cells into CD45RA+ naive and CD45RA-negative memory subsets. Turning to this clone: No antigen is known for it.

The study, taken as a whole, reports: How much donors shared clonotypes was expected to be affected by sequencing depth. Rarefaction revealed incomplete sorted-subset sequencing despite large depth.

The data were produced by immunoSEQ multiplex PCR, yet TCRdb's version contains in-frame clones alone and is incomplete. The table has approximately 340,000 clones, about 74% seen once. The germline V gene encodes CDR1 SNHLY and CDR2 FYNNEI. The V end lost 8 bases, the J end lost 1 base, and 5 bases lay between the germline ends. This CDR3 has 11 residues. The chain employs TRBV2 and TRBJ1-1; D unclear. What was sequenced was memory CD4+ T cells sorted from blood. Regarding subset: CD45RA-negative fraction. The clonotype originates from a man in his thirties or forties in good health. Here the CDR3 reads CASCQNTEAFF. CDR3 in DNA: TGTGCCAGCTGCCAGAACACTGAAGCTTTCTTT.